What follows is one T cell receptor (beta chain) and its context. These data originate in a study of blood T cell repertoires in COVID-19. Sequencing was performed with immunoSEQ multiplex PCR; in TCRdb, only in-frame clones are kept and a portion is missing. The table includes fewer than 300,000 clones, over 75% detected once. The sequencing sample was made of PBMCs or T cells enriched from blood (not recorded which). The TCR comes from a man between 18 and 35 years old who had recovered from COVID-19.

This CDR3 is CASSPPRQGGRNTEAFF. In DNA, the CDR3 is TGTGCCAGTAGTCCTCCCCGACAGGGAGGCAGGAACACTGAAGCTTTCTTT. V is TRBV19 and J is TRBJ1-1; 7 bases are shared with TRBD1. This CDR3 has 17 residues. V lost 5 bases to trimming and J lost 1 base; unmatched junction nucleotides: 13. Germline lookup yields CDR1 LNHDA and CDR2 SQIVND (reference sequence).